Below, one T cell receptor beta chain is given with its context. Trimming cost V 7 bases and J 0 bases, with 15 bases left between them. Looked up from germline, CDR1 is LGHNT and CDR2 is FRNRAP. The CDR3 totals 15 residues. The data originate from a study of T cell changes during pregnancy in multiple sclerosis. The protocol was immunoSEQ multiplex PCR, while the TCRdb copy is restricted to in-frame clones and leaves out a portion. The data show under 90,000 clones, around 90% seen once. The sample here was peripheral blood, taken in the second trimester of pregnancy. The rearrangement joins TRBV12-5 to TRBJ1-1; D not certain. The receptor was derived from a female donor in good health, enrolled as a control in a pregnancy study. CDR3: CASANGGILNTEAFF. The CDR3, as DNA: TGTGCTAGTGCTAACGGCGGGATTTTGAACACTGAAGCTTTCTTT.